This T cell receptor beta chain was obtained from a study of blood T cell repertoires in COVID-19. Across the study: Acute-phase and convalescent COVID-19 samples originated in the United States, Italy and Spain. The cDNA or gDNA used as material had been derived from T cells, B-cell-depleted T cells, or PBMCs.

This clone was picked up a small number of times. V was shortened by 2 bases and J by 9 bases, with 13 bases between the two germline ends. Germline-derived CDR1 and CDR2 are KGHDR and SFDVKD. The CDR3 runs 14 residues. In the original analysis: Nucleated cell number was recorded as an estimate derived from reference gene primer amplification. This table comes from immunoSEQ multiplex PCR, and its TCRdb copy is limited to in-frame clones, with some not included. V, J and clone size are taken as reported in that table, and D and trimming were inferred from the DNA itself. The table includes 55,000 to 85,000 clones, around 87% detected once.

The chain recombines TRBV24-1 with TRBJ2-1, with D possibly being TRBD2 (7 bases). Sequences were obtained from peripheral blood. The source is a woman between 18 and 29 years old with acute or convalescent COVID-19. The CDR3 nucleotides are TGTGCCACCAGTGATTCATGGGGGGGCCCTGAGCAGTTCTTC. This sequence encodes CATSDSWGGPEQFF.